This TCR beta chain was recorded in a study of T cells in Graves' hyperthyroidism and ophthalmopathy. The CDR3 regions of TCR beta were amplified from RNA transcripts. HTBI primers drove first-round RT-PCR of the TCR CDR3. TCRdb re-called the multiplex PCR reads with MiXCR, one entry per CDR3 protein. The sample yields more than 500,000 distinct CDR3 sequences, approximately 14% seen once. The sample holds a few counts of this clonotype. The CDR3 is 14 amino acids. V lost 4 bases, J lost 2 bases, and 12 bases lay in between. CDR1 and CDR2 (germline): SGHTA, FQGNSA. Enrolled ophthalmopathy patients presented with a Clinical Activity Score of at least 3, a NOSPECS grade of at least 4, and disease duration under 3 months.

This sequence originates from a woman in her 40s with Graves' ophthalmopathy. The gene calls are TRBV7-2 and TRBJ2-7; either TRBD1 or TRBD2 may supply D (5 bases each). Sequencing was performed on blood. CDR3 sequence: CASSSGLFTYEQYF. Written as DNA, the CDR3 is TGTGCCAGCAGCTCGGGGCTATTCACCTACGAGCAGTACTTC.